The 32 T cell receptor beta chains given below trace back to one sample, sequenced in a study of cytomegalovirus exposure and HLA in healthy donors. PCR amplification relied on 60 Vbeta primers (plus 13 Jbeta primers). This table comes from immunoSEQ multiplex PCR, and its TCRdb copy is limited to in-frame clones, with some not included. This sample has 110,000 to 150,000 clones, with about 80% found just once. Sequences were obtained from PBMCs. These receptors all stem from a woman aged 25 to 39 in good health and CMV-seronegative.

CDR3 nucleotides: TGTGCCAGCAGTCGGGACAGGGGGCGCGAGCAGTACTTC. This codes for CASSRDRGREQYF. This chain joins TRBV5-6 and TRBJ2-5; 12 bases align to TRBD1. The J call may be mistaken, given a closer DNA end match to TRBJ2-7. CDR1 and CDR2 from the germline V gene are SGHDT and YYEEEE. CDR3 length: 13 amino acids.

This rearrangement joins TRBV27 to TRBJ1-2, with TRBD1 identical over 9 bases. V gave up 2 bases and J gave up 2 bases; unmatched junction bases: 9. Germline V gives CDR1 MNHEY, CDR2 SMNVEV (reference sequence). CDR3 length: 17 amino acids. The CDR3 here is CASSLLTWTGENYGYTF. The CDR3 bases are TGTGCCAGCAGTTTACTAACCTGGACAGGGGAAAACTATGGCTACACCTTC.

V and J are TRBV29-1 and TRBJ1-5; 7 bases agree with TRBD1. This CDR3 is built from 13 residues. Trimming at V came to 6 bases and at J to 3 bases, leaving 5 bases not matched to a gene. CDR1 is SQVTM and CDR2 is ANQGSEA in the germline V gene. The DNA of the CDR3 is TGCAGCGTCACCCAGGGGGTCAATCAGCCCCAGCATTTT. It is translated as CSVTQGVNQPQHF. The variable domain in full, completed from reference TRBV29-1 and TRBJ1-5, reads SAVISQKPSRDICQRGTSLTIQCQVDSQVTMMFWYRQQPGQSLTLIATANQGSEATYESGFVIDKFPISRPNLTFSTLTVSNMSPEDSSIYLCSVTQGVNQPQHFGDGTRLSIL.

CDR3 nucleotides: TGCAGCTCCAGGGGGCGCGGAGAGACCCAGTACTTC. Translated, it gives CSSRGRGETQYF. The chain carries TRBV29-1 and TRBJ2-5, with TRBD1 matching 8 bases. The CDR3 loop spans 12 amino acids. Trimming removed 8 bases from V and 4 bases from J; junction bases left unmatched: 6. Germline-derived CDR1 and CDR2 are SQVTM and ANQGSEA.

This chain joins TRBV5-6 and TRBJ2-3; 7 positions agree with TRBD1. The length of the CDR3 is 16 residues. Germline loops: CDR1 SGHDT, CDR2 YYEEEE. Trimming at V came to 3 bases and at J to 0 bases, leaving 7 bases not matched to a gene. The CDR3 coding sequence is TGTGCCAGCAGCTCCGAAGGGACAGAGAGCACAGATACGCAGTATTTT. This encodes CASSSEGTESTDTQYF.

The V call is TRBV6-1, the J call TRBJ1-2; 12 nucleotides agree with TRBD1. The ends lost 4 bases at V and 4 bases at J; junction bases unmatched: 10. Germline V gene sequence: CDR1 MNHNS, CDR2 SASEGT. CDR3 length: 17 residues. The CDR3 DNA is TGTGCCAGCAGTGCCGAACCGGGACAGGGGGCGCCCTATGGCTACACCTTC. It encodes CASSAEPGQGAPYGYTF.

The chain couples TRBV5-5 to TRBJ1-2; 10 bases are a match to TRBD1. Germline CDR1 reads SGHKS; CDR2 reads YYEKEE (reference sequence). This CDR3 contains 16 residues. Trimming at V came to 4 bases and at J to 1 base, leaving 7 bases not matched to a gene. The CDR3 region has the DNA TGTGCCAGCAGCAAGACAGGGGGCGCGTTTAACTATGGCTACACCTTC. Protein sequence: CASSKTGGAFNYGYTF.

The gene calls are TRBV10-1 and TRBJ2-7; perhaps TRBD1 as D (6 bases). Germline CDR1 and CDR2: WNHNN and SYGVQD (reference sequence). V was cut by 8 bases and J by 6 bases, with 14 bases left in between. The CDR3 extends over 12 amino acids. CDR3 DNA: TGCGCCAGCTCAGCGGACAGTACCGAGCAGTACTTC. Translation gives CASSADSTEQYF.

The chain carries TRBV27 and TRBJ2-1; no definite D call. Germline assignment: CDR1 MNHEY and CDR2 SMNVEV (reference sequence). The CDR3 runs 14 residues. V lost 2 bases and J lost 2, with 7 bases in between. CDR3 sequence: CASSLMGAYNEQFF. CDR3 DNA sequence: TGTGCCAGCAGTTTAATGGGCGCCTACAATGAGCAGTTCTTC.

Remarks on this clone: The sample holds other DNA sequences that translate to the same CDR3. Here the CDR3 DNA reads TGTGCCAGCAGCCAAGATACGGGGGGATATAATTCACCCCTCCACTTT. Translating gives CASSQDTGGYNSPLHF. This chain joins TRBV4-2 and TRBJ1-6; weak D call: TRBD1 (5 bases). The CDR3 extends over 16 amino acids. CDR1 and CDR2 (germline): LGHNA, YNFKEQ. Trimming took off 0 bases at V and 4 bases at J, with 10 bases between the two ends.

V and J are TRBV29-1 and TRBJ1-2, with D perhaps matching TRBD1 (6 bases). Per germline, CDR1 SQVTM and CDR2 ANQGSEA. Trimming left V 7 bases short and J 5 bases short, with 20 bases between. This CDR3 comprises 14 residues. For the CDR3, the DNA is TGCAGCGCCTTTGGGGACACCGAAACTTATGGCTACACCTTC. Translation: CSAFGDTETYGYTF.

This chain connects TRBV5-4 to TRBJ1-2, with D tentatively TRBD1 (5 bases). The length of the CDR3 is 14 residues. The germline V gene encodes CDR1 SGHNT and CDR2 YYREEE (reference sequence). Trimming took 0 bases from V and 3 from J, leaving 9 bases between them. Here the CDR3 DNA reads TGTGCCAGCAGCTTGGTTGGGGCTCACTATGGCTACACCTTC. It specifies CASSLVGAHYGYTF.

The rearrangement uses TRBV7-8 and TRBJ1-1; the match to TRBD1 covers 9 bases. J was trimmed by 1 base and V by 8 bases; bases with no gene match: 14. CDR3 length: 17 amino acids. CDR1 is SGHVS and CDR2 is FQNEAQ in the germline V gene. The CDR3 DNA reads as TGTGCCAGCCGGGCCGGACCGGGACAGGGCCAGAACACTGAAGCTTTCTTT. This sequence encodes CASRAGPGQGQNTEAFF. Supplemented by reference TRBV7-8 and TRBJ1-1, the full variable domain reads GAGVSQSPRYKVAKRGQDVALRCDPISGHVSLFWYQQALGQGPEFLTYFQNEAQLDKSGLPSDRFFAERPEGSVSTLKIQRTQQEDSAVYLCASRAGPGQGQNTEAFFGQGTRLTVV.

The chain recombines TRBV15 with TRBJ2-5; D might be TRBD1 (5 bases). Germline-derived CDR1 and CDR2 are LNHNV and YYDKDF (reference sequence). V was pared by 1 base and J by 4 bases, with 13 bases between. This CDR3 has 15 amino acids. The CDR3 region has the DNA TGTGCCACCAGCAGAGGAGGCGCCAGGGCAGAGACCCAGTACTTC. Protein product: CATSRGGARAETQYF.

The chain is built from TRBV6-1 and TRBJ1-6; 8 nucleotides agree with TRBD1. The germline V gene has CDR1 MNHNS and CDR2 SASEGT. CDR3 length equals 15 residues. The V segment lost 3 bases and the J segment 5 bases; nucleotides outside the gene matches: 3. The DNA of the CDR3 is TGTGCCAGCAGTGACAGGGGGCCGGATAATTCACCCCTCCACTTT. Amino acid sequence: CASSDRGPDNSPLHF.

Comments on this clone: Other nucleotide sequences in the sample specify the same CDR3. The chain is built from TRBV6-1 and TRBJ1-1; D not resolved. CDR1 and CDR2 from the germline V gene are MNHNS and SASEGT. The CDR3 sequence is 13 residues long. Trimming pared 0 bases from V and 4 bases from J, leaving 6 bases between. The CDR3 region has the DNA TGTGCCAGCAGTGAAGCTAGAGGCACTGAAGCTTTCTTT. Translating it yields CASSEARGTEAFF.

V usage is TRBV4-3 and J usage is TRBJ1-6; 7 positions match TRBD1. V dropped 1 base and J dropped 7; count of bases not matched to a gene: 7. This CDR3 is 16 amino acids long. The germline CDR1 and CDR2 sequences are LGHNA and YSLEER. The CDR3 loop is CASSQVRGQKNSPLHF. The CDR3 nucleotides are TGCGCCAGCAGCCAAGTAAGGGGACAGAAGAATTCACCCCTCCACTTT.

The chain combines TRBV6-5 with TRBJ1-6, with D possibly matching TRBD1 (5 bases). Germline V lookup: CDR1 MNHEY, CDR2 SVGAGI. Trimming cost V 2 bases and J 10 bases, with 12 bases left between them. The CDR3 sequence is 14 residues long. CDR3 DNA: TGTGCCAGCAGTTACGGCAGGGTAGGGTCACCCCTCCACTTT. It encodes CASSYGRVGSPLHF.

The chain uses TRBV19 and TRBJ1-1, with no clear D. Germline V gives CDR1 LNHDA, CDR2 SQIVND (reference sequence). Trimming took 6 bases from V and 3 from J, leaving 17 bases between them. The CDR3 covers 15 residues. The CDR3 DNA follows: TGTGCCAGTAGAGAGGGAGGATTAGCGGACACTGAAGCTTTCTTT. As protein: CASREGGLADTEAFF.

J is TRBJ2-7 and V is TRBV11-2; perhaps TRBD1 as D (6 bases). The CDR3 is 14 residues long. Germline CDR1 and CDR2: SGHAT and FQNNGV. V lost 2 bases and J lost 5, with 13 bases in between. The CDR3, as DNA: TGTGCCAGCAGCTTAAACAGGGCACTGAACGAGCAGTACTTC. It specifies CASSLNRALNEQYF.

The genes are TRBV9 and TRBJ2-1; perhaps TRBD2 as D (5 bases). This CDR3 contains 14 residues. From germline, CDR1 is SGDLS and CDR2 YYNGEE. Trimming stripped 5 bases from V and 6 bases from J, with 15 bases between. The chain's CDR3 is CASSEWTFPNEQFF. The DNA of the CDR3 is TGTGCCAGCAGTGAGTGGACTTTCCCCAATGAGCAGTTCTTC.

CDR3 sequence: CASSESTGPYGYTF. For the CDR3, the DNA is TGTGCCAGCAGCGAATCGACAGGGCCCTATGGCTACACCTTC. The genes are TRBV5-6 and TRBJ1-2, with 7 bases matching TRBD1. Trimming at V came to 4 bases and at J to 4 bases, leaving 7 bases not matched to a gene. There are 14 residues in the CDR3. Germline assignment: CDR1 SGHDT and CDR2 YYEEEE.

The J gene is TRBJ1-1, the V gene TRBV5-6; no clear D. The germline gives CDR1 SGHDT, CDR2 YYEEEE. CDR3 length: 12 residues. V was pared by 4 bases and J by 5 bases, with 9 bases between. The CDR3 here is CASSDYRTEAFF. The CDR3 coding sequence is TGTGCCAGCAGCGATTACAGAACTGAAGCTTTCTTT.

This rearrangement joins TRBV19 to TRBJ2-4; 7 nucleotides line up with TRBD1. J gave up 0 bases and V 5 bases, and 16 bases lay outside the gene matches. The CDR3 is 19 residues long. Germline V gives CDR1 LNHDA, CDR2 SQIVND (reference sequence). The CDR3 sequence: CASSRRGMGQLIAKNIQYF. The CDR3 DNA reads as TGTGCCAGTAGTCGACGGGGAATGGGACAGCTTATAGCCAAAAACATTCAGTACTTC.

Here the CDR3 DNA reads TGTGCCAGCAGTGAGCTCGGTGGGGGGGCTTACAATGAGCAGTTCTTC. It is translated as CASSELGGGAYNEQFF. The V gene is TRBV2, the J gene TRBJ2-1; D possibly corresponds to TRBD2 (7 bases). Germline V CDR1 and CDR2: SNHLY, FYNNEI. CDR3 length: 16 amino acids. Trimming stripped 3 bases from V and 4 bases from J, with 16 bases between.

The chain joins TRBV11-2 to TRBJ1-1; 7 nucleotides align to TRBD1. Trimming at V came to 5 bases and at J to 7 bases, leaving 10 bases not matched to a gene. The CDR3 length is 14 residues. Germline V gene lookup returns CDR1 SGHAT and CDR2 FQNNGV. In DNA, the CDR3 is TGTGCCAGCAGCCCGCGGACAGGATACCTTGAAGCTTTCTTT. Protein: CASSPRTGYLEAFF.

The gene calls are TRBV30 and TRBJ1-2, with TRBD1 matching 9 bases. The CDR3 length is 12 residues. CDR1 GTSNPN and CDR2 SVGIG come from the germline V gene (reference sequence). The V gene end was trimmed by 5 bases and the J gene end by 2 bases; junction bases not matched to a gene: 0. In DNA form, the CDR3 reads TGTGCCTGGGGACAGGGGAACTATGGCTACACCTTC. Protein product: CAWGQGNYGYTF.

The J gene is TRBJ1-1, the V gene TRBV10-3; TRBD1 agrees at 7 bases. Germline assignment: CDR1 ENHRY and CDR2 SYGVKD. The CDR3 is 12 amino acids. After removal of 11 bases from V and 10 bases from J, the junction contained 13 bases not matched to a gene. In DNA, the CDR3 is TGTGCCGCGGGACAGTCCTCAGCGGGAGCTTTCTTT. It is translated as CAAGQSSAGAFF.

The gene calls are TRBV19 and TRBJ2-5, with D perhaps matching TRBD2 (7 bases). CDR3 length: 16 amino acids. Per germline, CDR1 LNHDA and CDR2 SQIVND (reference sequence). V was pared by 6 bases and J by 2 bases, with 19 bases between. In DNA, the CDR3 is TGTGCCAGTAGCTACTTCCGCGGGGGCTTTCAAGAGACCCAGTACTTC. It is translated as CASSYFRGGFQETQYF.

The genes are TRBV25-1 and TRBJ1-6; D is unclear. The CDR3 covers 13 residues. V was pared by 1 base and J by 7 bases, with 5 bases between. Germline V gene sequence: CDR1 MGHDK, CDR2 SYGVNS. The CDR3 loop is CASSELENSPLHF. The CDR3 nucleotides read TGTGCCAGCAGTGAATTGGAGAATTCACCCCTCCACTTT.

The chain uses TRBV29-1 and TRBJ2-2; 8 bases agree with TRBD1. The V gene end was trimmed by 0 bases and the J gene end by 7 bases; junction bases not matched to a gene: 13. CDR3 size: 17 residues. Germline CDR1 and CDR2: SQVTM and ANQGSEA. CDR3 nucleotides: TGCAGCGTTGAAGACTACCGAAGGACAGGGCTGGGCGGGGAGCTGTTTTTT. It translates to CSVEDYRRTGLGGELFF.

CDR3 nucleotides: TGTGCCAGCAGGGAGCAGGGTGCAACTAATGAAAAACTGTTTTTT. It yields the protein CASREQGATNEKLFF. V gene TRBV6-5 combines with J gene TRBJ1-4; D possibly corresponds to TRBD1 (5 bases). The V gene's germline CDR1 is MNHEY and CDR2 SVGAGI. V was trimmed by 6 bases and J by 0 bases, leaving 11 bases between them. The CDR3 has 15 amino acids.